What follows describes a single TCR beta chain. The antigen is undetermined. Selected positively for CCR7 and CD45RO-negative, naive CD8 cells excluded terminally differentiated effector memory CD45RA+ cells. Every donor was a Caucasian adult from Nashville, Tennessee. V was pared by 0 bases and J by 6 bases, with 14 bases between. The length of the CDR3 is 14 residues. CDR1 is GTSNPN and CDR2 is SVGIG in the germline V gene (reference sequence). The data originate from a study of shared clonotypes between healthy human individuals. Overall study: Sampling drew on donors who were two women and a few men aged 18 to 49. Findings and limits, study-wide: A handful of donors showed sharing of around 5% of naive CD4 clonotypes.

Clones were read by immunoSEQ multiplex PCR, and TCRdb kept only the in-frame ones, dropping some. The table shows about 2 million clones, with about 95% occurring only once. Source material: naive CD8+ T cells sorted from blood. The sequence was collected from a man aged 18-30 years in good health. The chain has TRBV30 and TRBJ1-2; D is possibly TRBD1 (5 bases). CDR3 nucleotides: TGTGCCTGGAGTGTACTCGGGGCTGGTGATGGCTACACCTTC. It translates to CAWSVLGAGDGYTF.